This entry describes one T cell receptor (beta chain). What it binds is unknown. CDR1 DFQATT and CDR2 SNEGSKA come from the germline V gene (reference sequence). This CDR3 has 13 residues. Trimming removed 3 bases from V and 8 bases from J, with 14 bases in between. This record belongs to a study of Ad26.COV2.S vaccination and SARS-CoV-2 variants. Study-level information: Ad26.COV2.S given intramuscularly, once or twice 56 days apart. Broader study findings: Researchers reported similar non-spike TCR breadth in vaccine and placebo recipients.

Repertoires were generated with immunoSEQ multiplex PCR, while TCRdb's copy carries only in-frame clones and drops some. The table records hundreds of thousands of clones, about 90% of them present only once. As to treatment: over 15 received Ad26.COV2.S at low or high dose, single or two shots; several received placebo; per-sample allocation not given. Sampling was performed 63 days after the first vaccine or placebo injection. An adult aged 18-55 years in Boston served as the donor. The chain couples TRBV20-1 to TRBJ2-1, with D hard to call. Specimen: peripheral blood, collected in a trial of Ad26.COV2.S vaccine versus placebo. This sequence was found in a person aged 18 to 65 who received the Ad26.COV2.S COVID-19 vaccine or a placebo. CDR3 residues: CSASWRMWDEQFF. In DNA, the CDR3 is TGCAGTGCTAGTTGGCGGATGTGGGATGAGCAGTTCTTC.